The entry that follows covers one T cell receptor (beta chain) sequence. The antigen is undetermined. Germline V lookup: CDR1 LGHNA, CDR2 YNFKEQ. The V end was cut by 0 bases, the J end by 5 bases, with 9 bases between. This CDR3 spans 14 amino acids. The data were produced by immunoSEQ multiplex PCR, yet TCRdb's version contains in-frame clones alone and is incomplete. The sample includes approximately 45,000 clones, around 82% of them seen just once. The data derive from a study of OX40 agonist ivuxolimab in advanced cancers. Across the whole study: Patients received ivuxolimab, an intravenous treatment, every 2 weeks at 0.01 to 10 mg/kg. Recorded diagnoses for dose-escalation patients were hepatocellular carcinoma, melanoma, renal cell or head and neck cancer. Study-level points and caveats: On average, CD8+ T cells had more expanded clones than CD4+. CD4+ and CD8+ blood T cells expanded clonally by week 6 at 0.1 to 3.0 mg/kg.

This TCR was recovered from an adult with an advanced solid tumor such as melanoma, head and neck, liver or kidney cancer. This chain links TRBV4-2 with TRBJ2-3, with D possibly TRBD2 on 5 matching bases. The material was CD4+ or CD8+ T cells sorted from blood, obtained in a trial of the OX40 agonist ivuxolimab. The DNA of the CDR3 is TGTGCCAGCAGCCAAGAACTAGGCGGAGATACGCAGTATTTT. Translating it yields CASSQELGGDTQYF.